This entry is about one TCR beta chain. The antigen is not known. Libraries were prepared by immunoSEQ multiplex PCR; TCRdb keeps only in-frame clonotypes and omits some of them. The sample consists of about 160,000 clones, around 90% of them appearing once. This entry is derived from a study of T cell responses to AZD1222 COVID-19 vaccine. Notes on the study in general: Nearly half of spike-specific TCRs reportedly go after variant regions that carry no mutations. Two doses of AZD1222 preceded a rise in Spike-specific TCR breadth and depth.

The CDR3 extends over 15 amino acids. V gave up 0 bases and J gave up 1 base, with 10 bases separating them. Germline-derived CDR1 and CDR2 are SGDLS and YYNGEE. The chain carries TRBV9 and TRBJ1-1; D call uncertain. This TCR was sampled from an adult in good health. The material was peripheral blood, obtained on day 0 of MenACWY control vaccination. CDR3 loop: CASSVAYGGNTEAFF. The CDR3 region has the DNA TGTGCCAGCAGCGTAGCATATGGAGGGAACACTGAAGCTTTCTTT.